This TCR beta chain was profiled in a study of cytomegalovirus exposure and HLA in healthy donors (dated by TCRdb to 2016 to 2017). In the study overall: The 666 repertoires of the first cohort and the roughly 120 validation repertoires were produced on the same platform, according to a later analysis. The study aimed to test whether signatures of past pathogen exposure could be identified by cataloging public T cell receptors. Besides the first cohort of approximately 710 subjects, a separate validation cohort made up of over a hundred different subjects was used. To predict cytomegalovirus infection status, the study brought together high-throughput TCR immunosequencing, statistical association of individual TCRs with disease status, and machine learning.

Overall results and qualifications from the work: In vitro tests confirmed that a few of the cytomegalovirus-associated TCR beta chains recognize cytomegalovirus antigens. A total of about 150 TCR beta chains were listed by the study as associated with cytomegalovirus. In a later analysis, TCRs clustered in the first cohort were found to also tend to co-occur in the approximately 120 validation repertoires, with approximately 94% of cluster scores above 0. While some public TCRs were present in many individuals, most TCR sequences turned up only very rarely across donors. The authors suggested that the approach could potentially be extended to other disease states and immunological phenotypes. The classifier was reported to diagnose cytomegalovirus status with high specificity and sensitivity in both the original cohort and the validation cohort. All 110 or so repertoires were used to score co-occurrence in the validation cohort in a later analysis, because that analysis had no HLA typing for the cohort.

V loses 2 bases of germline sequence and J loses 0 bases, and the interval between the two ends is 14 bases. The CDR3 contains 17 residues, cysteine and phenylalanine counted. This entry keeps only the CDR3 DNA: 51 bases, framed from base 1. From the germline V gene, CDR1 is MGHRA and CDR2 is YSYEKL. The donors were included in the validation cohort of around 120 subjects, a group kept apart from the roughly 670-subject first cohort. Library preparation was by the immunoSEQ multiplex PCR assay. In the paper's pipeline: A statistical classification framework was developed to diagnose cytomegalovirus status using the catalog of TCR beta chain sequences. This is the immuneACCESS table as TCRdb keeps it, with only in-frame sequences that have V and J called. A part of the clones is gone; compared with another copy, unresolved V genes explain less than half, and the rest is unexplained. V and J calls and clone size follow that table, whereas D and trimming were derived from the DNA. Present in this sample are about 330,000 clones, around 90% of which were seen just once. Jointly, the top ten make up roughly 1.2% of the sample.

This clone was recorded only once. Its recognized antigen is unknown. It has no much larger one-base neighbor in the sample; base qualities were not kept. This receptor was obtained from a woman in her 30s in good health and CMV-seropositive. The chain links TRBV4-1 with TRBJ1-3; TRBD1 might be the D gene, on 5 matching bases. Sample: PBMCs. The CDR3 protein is CASSQQGLLSSGNTIYF. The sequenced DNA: TGCGCCAGCAGCCAACAGGGTTTGTTATCCTCTGGAAACACCATATATTTT.